The rows below give T cell receptor beta chains drawn from one sample of a study of blood T cell repertoires in COVID-19. The table came from immunoSEQ multiplex PCR; TCRdb's copy has only in-frame clones and leaves some out. The profile shows about 240,000 clones, 88% of them singletons. The source material was peripheral blood. The receptors shown here come from a woman in her thirties or forties who had recovered from COVID-19. CDR3s include the opening cysteine and the closing phenylalanine or tryptophan. D genes are given only for firm matches. Where a row states a size, it is once, few, many or the class of an expanded clone; other rows omit it.

D gene,J gene,V gene,clone size,CDR3 protein,CDR3 DNA
.,TRBJ1-6,TRBV5-5,.,CASSPTGSPLHF,TGTGCCAGCAGCCCCACAGGGAGTCCCCTCCACTTT
TRBD1,TRBJ1-2,TRBV6-5,.,CASSGDRDYGYTF,TGTGCCAGCAGCGGGGACAGAGATTATGGCTACACCTTC
.,TRBJ1-2,TRBV3-1/TRBV3-2,.,CASSQDRGQGKTGGYTF,TGTGCCAGCAGCCAAGATCGAGGGCAGGGGAAAACGGGGGGCTACACCTTC
.,TRBJ1-1,TRBV11-3,.,CASSLVRQMNTEAFF,TGTGCCAGCAGCTTAGTCCGCCAGATGAACACTGAAGCTTTCTTT
TRBD1,TRBJ1-5,TRBV6-5,.,CASSPGTGRDQPQHF,TGTGCCAGCAGCCCAGGGACAGGGCGCGATCAGCCCCAGCATTTT
TRBD2,TRBJ2-1,TRBV7-9,.,CASSLVGGIPGGSNEQFF,TGTGCCAGCAGCTTAGTGGGCGGGATCCCCGGGGGGAGTAATGAGCAGTTCTTC
.,TRBJ2-1,TRBV7-9,.,CASSPHGVAGSRGEQFF,TGTGCCAGCAGCCCCCATGGGGTAGCGGGCTCCAGGGGTGAGCAGTTCTTC
TRBD2,TRBJ2-3,TRBV11-3,.,CASSSGTSGRAADTQYF,TGTGCCAGCAGCTCCGGGACTAGCGGGAGGGCAGCAGATACGCAGTATTTT
.,TRBJ1-3,TRBV30,.,CAWSPWTAGNTIYF,TGTGCCTGGAGCCCGTGGACAGCTGGAAACACCATATATTTT
TRBD1,TRBJ1-5,TRBV19,.,CASSTRQGGNQPQHF,TGTGCCAGTAGTACAAGACAGGGAGGCAATCAGCCCCAGCATTTT
.,TRBJ2-5,TRBV28,.,CASSRGWETQYF,TGTGCCAGCAGCCGCGGGTGGGAGACCCAGTACTTC
TRBD2,TRBJ2-3,TRBV5-4,.,CASSPGGGPLSTDTQYF,TGTGCCAGCAGCCCCGGGGGGGGGCCGCTTAGCACAGATACGCAGTATTTT
.,TRBJ1-6,TRBV27,.,CASSLSAGWGYNSPLHF,TGTGCCAGCAGTTTATCGGCAGGGTGGGGATATAATTCACCCCTCCACTTT
.,TRBJ1-5,TRBV6-6,.,CATRGTWDQPQHF,TGTGCCACCCGGGGGACGTGGGATCAGCCCCAGCATTTT
.,TRBJ2-3,TRBV7-2,.,CASSLGRGDTQYF,TGTGCCAGCAGCTTAGGGAGGGGAGATACGCAGTATTTT
.,TRBJ1-4,TRBV15,.,CATSPSWEATNEKLFF,TGTGCCACCAGCCCGTCGTGGGAGGCAACTAATGAAAAACTGTTTTTT
TRBD2,TRBJ2-1,TRBV25-1,.,CASSEGRGEQFF,TGTGCCAGCAGTGAGGGGAGGGGTGAGCAGTTCTTC
.,TRBJ2-2,TRBV11-3,.,CASSPAGTNTGELFF,TGTGCCAGCAGCCCGGCGGGAACCAACACCGGGGAGCTGTTTTTT
.,TRBJ2-1,TRBV7-9,.,CASSLGQVLNEQFF,TGTGCCAGCAGCTTAGGACAGGTGTTGAATGAGCAGTTCTTC
.,TRBJ2-3,TRBV6-2/TRBV6-3,.,CASSLAAGYTDTQYF,TGTGCCAGCAGTTTGGCCGCGGGGTACACAGATACGCAGTATTTT
.,TRBJ2-4,TRBV7-2,.,CASSPVGYSGNIQYF,TGTGCCAGCAGCCCGGTGGGCTACTCGGGGAACATTCAGTACTTC
.,TRBJ2-1,TRBV7-9,.,CASSTAEVWGPYEQFF,TGTGCCAGCAGCACCGCTGAGGTGTGGGGGCCCTATGAGCAGTTCTTC
.,TRBJ2-3,TRBV6-2/TRBV6-3,.,CASSPGGMQYF,TGTGCCAGCAGCCCCGGGGGAATGCAGTATTTT
.,TRBJ1-1,TRBV7-9,.,CASSPQAGLGGTEAFF,TGTGCCAGCAGCCCCCAGGCGGGGCTGGGGGGCACTGAAGCTTTCTTT
TRBD2,TRBJ2-7,TRBV9,.,CASSVTSGRGEQYF,TGTGCCAGCAGCGTAACCAGCGGGAGGGGCGAGCAGTACTTC
.,TRBJ2-2,TRBV19,.,CAAQPRENTGELFF,TGTGCCGCCCAGCCCAGGGAGAACACCGGGGAGCTGTTTTTT
.,TRBJ1-1,TRBV30,.,CAWSWQGGLNTEAFF,TGTGCCTGGAGTTGGCAAGGCGGCCTGAACACTGAAGCTTTCTTT
.,TRBJ2-7,TRBV5-4,.,CASSLSAGRSYEQYF,TGTGCCAGCAGCTTGTCGGCAGGGAGGTCCTACGAGCAGTACTTC
.,TRBJ2-1,TRBV9,once,CASSVGSGAGLQFF,TGTGCCAGCAGCGTAGGTAGTGGGGCGGGACTGCAGTTCTTC
.,TRBJ1-2,TRBV19,.,CASSSGGRYGYTF,TGTGCCAGTAGTTCTGGAGGGCGGTATGGCTACACCTTC
TRBD2,TRBJ2-5,TRBV4-3,.,CASSHGGLAGGETQYF,TGCGCCAGCAGCCATGGGGGGCTAGCGGGAGGAGAGACCCAGTACTTC
.,TRBJ1-5,TRBV27,.,CASSWVGGGNQPQHF,TGTGCCAGCAGTTGGGTGGGGGGAGGCAATCAGCCCCAGCATTTT